This entry describes one T cell receptor beta chain. These data originate in a study of blood T cell repertoires in COVID-19. Background on the study: Sites in the United States, Italy and Spain provided acute and convalescent COVID-19 samples. Nucleic acid was either cDNA or gDNA, and it came from T cells, B-cell-depleted T cells, or PBMCs.

In the source study's methods: Amplification with reference gene primers provided the estimates of nucleated cell counts. Using immunoSEQ multiplex PCR, the repertoire was profiled, and TCRdb retains in-frame clones only, with some absent. V, J and clone size are those of that table, while D and trimming were read from the DNA. The table lists some 110,000 clones, 71% of them singletons. The sample taken for sequencing was peripheral blood. This clonotype was sampled from a human donor with acute or convalescent COVID-19. The donor label of this sample is uncertain.

The CDR3 loop reads CASSSQTGGSEAFF. The CDR3 region has the DNA TGTGCCAGCAGCTCCCAGACAGGGGGCTCTGAAGCTTTCTTT. The J gene is TRBJ1-1, the V gene TRBV28; TRBD1 matches at 10 bases. CDR3 size: 14 residues. The V gene's germline CDR1 is MDHEN and CDR2 SYDVKM. The J segment lost 6 bases and the V segment lost 6 bases, leaving 7 bases of the junction unmatched. Drawing the rest from reference TRBV28 and TRBJ1-1, the complete variable domain is DVKVTQSSRYLVKRTGEKVFLECVQDMDHENMFWYRQDPGLGLRLIYFSYDVKMKEKGDIPEGYSVSREKKERFSLILESASTNQTSMYLCASSSQTGGSEAFFGQGTRLTVV.